The rows below give T cell receptor beta chains drawn from one sample of a study of HIV-infected children after antiretroviral therapy interruption. TCRdb called the 3' RACE reads again in MiXCR, with one record for every CDR3 protein. The repertoire holds some 15,000 distinct CDR3 sequences, with nearly 3.5% as singletons. This specimen was CD45RA+ CD4+ T cells from PBMCs, taken from a donor given antiretroviral therapy, either interrupted or continuous. The source is a child aged 2-17 years with HIV. Each CDR3 is given with its conserved first and last residue. Each record gives: V gene, D gene, J gene, clone size, CDR3 protein, CDR3 DNA. A D gene is named only where the DNA matches it firmly. Size values are once, few and many counts, or a class for expanded clones, and some rows have none.

TRBV19	.	TRBJ1-1	.	CASSIARPPNTEAFF	TGTGCCAGTAGTATAGCCAGGCCTCCGAACACTGAAGCTTTCTTT
TRBV19	TRBD1	TRBJ2-1	many	CATCRGQGRWNEQFF	TGTGCCACCTGCAGGGGACAGGGTCGTTGGAATGAGCAGTTCTTC
TRBV29-1	.	TRBJ1-4	medium-sized	CSVASTAGPNEKLFF	TGCAGCGTTGCATCCACGGCAGGCCCCAATGAAAAACTGTTTTTT
TRBV2	TRBD1	TRBJ2-6	many	CASSGDRGPSSGANVLTF	TGTGCCAGCAGTGGCGACAGGGGTCCCAGCTCTGGGGCCAACGTCCTGACTTTC
TRBV12-3/TRBV12-4	.	TRBJ1-2	many	CASSYRANYGYTF	TGTGCCAGCAGTTACAGAGCTAACTATGGCTACACCTTC
TRBV28	.	TRBJ1-5	many	CASGSPSQPQHF	TGTGCCAGCGGGTCTCCGAGCCAGCCCCAGCATTTT
TRBV28	.	TRBJ1-1	large	CASNSNTEAFF	TGTGCCAGCAACAGTAACACTGAAGCTTTCTTT
TRBV11-2	TRBD2	TRBJ2-1	medium-sized	CASSLDKPAGVYNEQFF	TGTGCCAGCAGCTTAGATAAGCCTGCGGGAGTCTACAATGAGCAGTTCTTC
TRBV15	TRBD1	TRBJ1-6	many	CATSREVGSFGTGRPSLHF	TGTGCCACCAGCAGAGAGGTCGGAAGCTTTGGGACAGGAAGACCTTCCCTCCACTTT
TRBV7-9	.	TRBJ2-1	.	CASSLALQNNEQFF	TGTGCCAGCAGCTTAGCGCTACAGAACAATGAGCAGTTCTTC
TRBV5-1	TRBD2	TRBJ2-1	.	CASSLGTSGGREEQFF	TGCGCCAGCAGCTTAGGTACTAGCGGGGGACGGGAGGAGCAGTTCTTC
TRBV5-8	TRBD1	TRBJ2-7	medium-sized	CASTTGDRGKYEQYF	TGTGCCAGCACAACTGGGGACAGGGGAAAGTACGAGCAGTACTTC
TRBV3-1	.	TRBJ2-1	many	CASSQVGRDEQFF	TGTGCCAGCAGCCAAGTGGGTCGGGATGAGCAGTTCTTC
TRBV20-1	TRBD2	TRBJ2-1	many	CSARDSSGAGEQFF	TGCAGTGCTAGAGATTCTAGCGGGGCCGGTGAGCAGTTCTTC
TRBV19	.	TRBJ2-1	many	CASSRVRDEQFF	TGTGCCAGTAGTAGGGTGAGGGATGAGCAGTTCTTC
TRBV28	.	TRBJ1-1	many	CASSLQELFKNTEAFF	TGTGCCAGCAGTTTACAAGAACTATTCAAGAACACTGAAGCTTTCTTT
TRBV2	TRBD1	TRBJ2-7	many	CATQIDRGGDEQYF	TGTGCCACCCAGATAGACAGGGGAGGCGACGAGCAGTACTTC
TRBV5-6	.	TRBJ2-7	many	CASTSGTGYEQYF	TGTGCCAGCACCTCCGGGACCGGCTACGAGCAGTACTTC
TRBV29-1	.	TRBJ2-7	many	CSVEIGASLQQYF	TGCAGCGTTGAAATCGGGGCATCCCTTCAGCAGTACTTC
TRBV11-2	.	TRBJ2-1	many	CASSLDSDREGRNEQFF	TGTGCCAGCAGCTTAGACTCGGACAGGGAGGGGCGGAATGAGCAGTTCTTC
TRBV18	.	TRBJ1-1	many	CASSTDQGPTEAFF	TGTGCCAGCTCCACCGACCAGGGCCCCACTGAAGCTTTCTTT
TRBV28	.	TRBJ2-7	medium-sized	CASSFSGPGYEQYF	TGTGCCAGCAGTTTCTCGGGCCCCGGCTACGAGCAGTACTTC
TRBV29-1	.	TRBJ1-1	many	CSVAQNTEAFF	TGCAGCGTTGCGCAGAACACTGAAGCTTTCTTT
TRBV12-3/TRBV12-4	.	TRBJ2-5	medium-sized	CASSPRQETQYF	TGTGCCAGCAGTCCCCGCCAAGAGACCCAGTACTTC
TRBV14	.	TRBJ1-1	many	CASSPFSRLGVGEAFF	TGTGCCAGCAGCCCATTTTCGAGGTTGGGGGTTGGTGAAGCTTTCTTT
TRBV6-6	.	TRBJ2-3	medium-sized	CASNRSGKVLGDTQYF	TGTGCCAGCAACCGCTCAGGGAAAGTGTTGGGAGATACGCAGTATTTT
TRBV6-4	TRBD1	TRBJ2-2	.	CASKGQGGTGELFF	TGTGCCAGCAAGGGACAGGGAGGCACCGGGGAGCTGTTTTTT
TRBV6-6	.	TRBJ1-2	many	CASSYRDIHSWGYTF	TGTGCCAGCAGTTACCGGGACATCCATTCCTGGGGCTACACCTTC
TRBV20-1	.	TRBJ2-1	many	CSARDSRDSSYNEQFF	TGCAGTGCTAGAGATAGTCGGGATAGCTCCTACAATGAGCAGTTCTTC
TRBV10-3	.	TRBJ2-6	.	CATHAEGRSGANVLTF	TGTGCCACCCACGCGGAGGGGAGATCTGGGGCCAACGTCCTGACTTTC
TRBV29-1	.	TRBJ2-3	many	CSATAGTDTQYF	TGCAGCGCAACGGCAGGCACAGATACGCAGTATTTT
TRBV14	TRBD2	TRBJ2-3	many	CASSLRLAGASTDTQYF	TGTGCCAGCAGCCTTCGACTAGCGGGGGCCAGCACAGATACGCAGTATTTT
TRBV19	.	TRBJ2-5	many	CASSLGLGEDTQYF	TGTGCCAGCAGCCTTGGACTGGGGGAAGACACCCAGTACTTT
TRBV5-1	TRBD2	TRBJ2-7	many	CASSPRTSGGYEQYF	TGCGCCAGCAGCCCCCGGACTAGCGGGGGATACGAGCAGTACTTC
TRBV7-2	TRBD1	TRBJ2-4	many	CASSLQQGADIQYF	TGTGCCAGCAGCTTGCAGCAGGGGGCGGACATTCAGTACTTC
TRBV20-1	.	TRBJ2-1	many	CSAPTASSYNEQFF	TGCAGTGCCCCGACGGCGAGCTCCTACAATGAGCAGTTCTTC
TRBV20-1	TRBD2	TRBJ2-7	many	CSALGLASSYEQYF	TGCAGTGCTCTCGGACTAGCGAGCTCCTACGAGCAGTACTTC
TRBV11-3	.	TRBJ1-1	many	CASSLGAAGDHTEAFF	TGTGCCAGCAGCTTAGGTGCCGCAGGGGATCACACTGAAGCTTTCTTT
TRBV6-4	.	TRBJ2-2	many	CASSISLVENTGELFF	TGTGCCAGCAGCATCTCACTGGTAGAGAACACCGGGGAGCTGTTTTTT
TRBV5-1	.	TRBJ1-1	many	CASSLQGNTEAFF	TGCGCCAGCAGCTTGCAGGGGAACACTGAAGCTTTCTTT
TRBV12-3/TRBV12-4	.	TRBJ1-2	many	CASSLRGFWLNYGYTF	TGTGCCAGCAGCCTAAGGGGTTTTTGGCTTAACTATGGCTACACCTTC
TRBV6-2/TRBV6-3	.	TRBJ2-7	many	CASAGGLSRASYEQYF	TGTGCCAGCGCCGGTGGTTTGAGTAGGGCGTCCTACGAGCAGTACTTC
TRBV9	.	TRBJ1-1	many	CASSVEGGTEAFF	TGTGCCAGCAGCGTAGAGGGGGGCACTGAAGCTTTCTTT
TRBV13	TRBD1	TRBJ1-4	many	CASRIRDSNEKLFF	TGTGCCAGCAGAATCCGGGACAGTAATGAAAAACTGTTTTTT